This T cell receptor beta chain was profiled in a study of T-cell memory formation after mild COVID-19. MiXCR, applied by TCRdb to the 5' RACE reads, yields one record per CDR3 protein. The sample has fewer than 250,000 distinct CDR3 sequences, 15% seen once; the top ten hold about 2%. The CDR3 runs to 16 residues. In germline, CDR1 is LNHDA, CDR2 SQIVND (reference sequence). V was cut by 3 bases and J by 2 bases, with 16 bases left in between. The sample consisted of PBMCs or a T cell subset sorted from them (not recorded which). The clonotype was recovered from an adult woman who had mild COVID-19 (a few samples of this study predate the infection). Cell type and time point are not known. The chain has TRBV19 and TRBJ2-5, with a weak D call TRBD2 (7 bases). The CDR3 DNA sequence: TGTGCCAGTAGTATTGACGGCGGGGGCTCACAAGAGACCCAGTACTTC. It specifies CASSIDGGGSQETQYF.